One and the same sample provided the 20 T cell receptor beta chains below, sequenced in a study of T cells in Graves' hyperthyroidism and ophthalmopathy. TCR beta CDR3 regions were amplified from RNA transcripts. The TCR CDR3 first-round RT-PCR relied on the HTBI primer set. TCRdb called the multiplex PCR reads again in MiXCR, with one record for every CDR3 protein. The sample contains 750,000 to 900,000 distinct CDR3 sequences, around 38% of which appear only once. Input material: blood. Every receptor here comes from a man in his late teens or twenties with Graves' hyperthyroidism.

Worth noting for this clonotype: Just one base apart from a much larger clone, this may be a read error. This chain uses TRBV12-3 or TRBV12-4 with TRBJ1-5; 9 bases align to TRBD1. The CDR3 is 16 amino acids. The junction had 11 bases not matched to a gene; V was cut back by 5 bases and J by 6 bases. The chain's CDR3 is CASSTDRDREFQPQHF. CDR3 in DNA: TGTGCCAGCAGTACAGACCGGGACAGGGAATTTCAGCCCCAGCATTTT.

The chain joins TRBV29-1 to TRBJ2-1, with D possibly being TRBD2 (6 bases). This CDR3 comprises 14 residues. V lost 4 bases and J 9 bases, leaving 19 bases between the germline ends. In germline, CDR1 is SQVTM, CDR2 ANQGSEA. CDR3 in DNA: TGCAGCGTTGGGGGCTACCGACTAGACAGTGAGCAGTTCTTC. Its translation: CSVGGYRLDSEQFF.

The table lists this clonotype with a few counts. J is TRBJ2-7 and V is TRBV6-5; the D gene is possibly TRBD1 (6 bases). Germline assignment: CDR1 MNHEY and CDR2 SVGAGI. V was shortened by 0 bases and J by 6 bases, with 15 bases between the two germline ends. The CDR3 contains 15 residues. This CDR3 reads CASSYSVGTMREQYF. The DNA for the CDR3 is TGTGCCAGCAGTTACTCGGTTGGGACAATGCGCGAGCAGTACTTC.

A note on this clonotype: It may be a read error: a sequence one base away is much more abundant. The V call is TRBV24-1, the J call TRBJ2-2; possibly TRBD1 or TRBD2 for D (6 bases each). CDR1 is KGHDR and CDR2 is SFDVKD in the germline V gene. The CDR3 is made up of 17 amino acids. V dropped 6 bases and J dropped 3 bases, with 19 bases sitting between them. The DNA of the CDR3 is TGTGCCACCAGTCCGGCTGTGGGGGGCTTCTACACCGGGGAGCTGTTTTTT. It codes for CATSPAVGGFYTGELFF.

Note on this clonotype: Just one base apart from a much larger clone, this may be a read error. This chain links TRBV7-6 with TRBJ2-5; TRBD1 matches at 9 bases. The CDR3 runs 15 residues. Germline values: CDR1 SGHVS, CDR2 FNYEAQ. CDR3 region: CASSEWDREGETQYF. CDR3 in DNA: TGTGCTAGCAGCGAGTGGGACAGGGAGGGAGAGACCCAGTACTTC. The variable domain in full, with the rest retrieved from reference TRBV7-6 and TRBJ2-5, is GAGVSQSPRYKVTKRGQDVALRCDPISGHVSLYWYRQALGQGPEFLTYFNYEAQQDKSGLPNDRFSAERPEGSISTLTIQRTEQRDSAMYRCASSEWDREGETQYFGPGTRLLVL.

The table lists this clonotype with a count of one. One end of the junction varies from germline; a read error may be responsible. V and J are TRBV7-7 and TRBJ2-1; D is unresolved. Looked up from germline, CDR1 is SSHAT and CDR2 is FNYEAQ (reference sequence). This CDR3 is 16 amino acids long. The CDR3, as DNA: TGTGCTAGCAGTTCCCTAGGGATCACCTCCTACAATGAGCAGTTCTTC. This codes for CASSSLGITSYNEQFF.

The chain links TRBV10-3 to TRBJ2-5; 11 nucleotides line up with TRBD2. The V gene end was trimmed by 2 bases and the J gene end by 4 bases; junction bases not matched to a gene: 0. The CDR3 contains 14 residues. Germline V CDR1 and CDR2: ENHRY, SYGVKD. The CDR3 DNA is TGTGCCATCAGTGAGGGGACTAGCGGAGAGACCCAGTACTTC. This sequence encodes CAISEGTSGETQYF.

This clonotype was recorded a few times. V is TRBV9 and J is TRBJ2-3, with D tentatively TRBD1 (5 bases). V lost 0 bases, J lost 0 bases, and 8 bases lay in between. Looked up from germline, CDR1 is SGDLS and CDR2 is YYNGEE. CDR3 length: 15 residues. CDR3 coding DNA: TGTGCCAGCAGCGTAGAAGGGGTTAGCACAGATACGCAGTATTTT. This codes for CASSVEGVSTDTQYF.

The V gene is TRBV6-1, the J gene TRBJ2-7; D may match TRBD1 or TRBD2 (5 bases each). V gave up 6 bases and J gave up 2 bases, with 11 bases separating them. This CDR3 has 13 residues. CDR1 is MNHNS, CDR2 SASEGT, per germline. The CDR3 region is CASSRDDAYEQYF. DNA for the CDR3: TGTGCCAGCAGCCGGGACGATGCCTACGAGCAGTACTTC.

The sample holds many counts of this clonotype. The chain uses TRBV7-9 and TRBJ2-7, with unresolved D. Germline CDR1 and CDR2: SEHNR and FQNEAQ (reference sequence). Between the trimmed V and J ends, which lost 5 bases and 0 bases, there was a span of 14 bases. There are 15 residues in the CDR3. The CDR3 loop reads CASSTQTTGSYEQYF. The CDR3 DNA reads as TGTGCCAGCAGCACCCAGACGACTGGCTCCTACGAGCAGTACTTC.

This clonotype was seen ten or more times. The chain combines TRBV19 with TRBJ1-5; a weak D match, TRBD1 (6 bases). In germline, CDR1 is LNHDA, CDR2 SQIVND (reference sequence). Trimming stripped 3 bases from V and 0 bases from J, with 9 bases between. The CDR3 contains 15 residues. CDR3 bases: TGTGCCAGTAGTATGGACAGCTATAGCAATCAGCCCCAGCATTTT. Protein product: CASSMDSYSNQPQHF.

The V call is TRBV6-5, the J call TRBJ1-1; 7 positions agree with TRBD1. The CDR3 runs to 15 residues. Looked up from germline, CDR1 is MNHEY and CDR2 is SVGAGI. The J segment lost 5 bases and the V segment lost 0 bases, leaving 6 bases of the junction unmatched. For the CDR3, the DNA is TGTGCCAGCAGTTACTCCCCGACAGGGATTACTGAAGCTTTCTTT. It is translated as CASSYSPTGITEAFF.

The V call is TRBV10-3, the J call TRBJ1-1; weak D call: TRBD1 (5 bases). The CDR3 loop spans 12 amino acids. Germline CDR1 ENHRY, CDR2 SYGVKD. The CDR3 DNA sequence: TGTACCTCCTCGACGGGGGGCACTGAAGCTTTCTTT. The encoded protein is CTSSTGGTEAFF.

V usage is TRBV29-1 and J usage is TRBJ1-6; 9 nucleotides align to TRBD1. CDR3 length: 15 residues. CDR1 SQVTM and CDR2 ANQGSEA come from the germline V gene. V gave up 4 bases and J gave up 8 bases; unmatched junction bases: 9. CDR3 sequence (DNA): TGCAGCGTTGCTACGGGACAGGGATTAGATTCACCCCTCCACTTT. Its protein product is CSVATGQGLDSPLHF.

The J gene is TRBJ1-1, the V gene TRBV29-1; a weak D match, TRBD1 (5 bases). Germline V lookup: CDR1 SQVTM, CDR2 ANQGSEA. This CDR3 comprises 12 residues. CDR3 in amino acids: CCADRLNTEAFF. Written as DNA, the CDR3 is TGCTGCGCCGACAGATTAAACACTGAAGCTTTCTTT.

The chain is built from TRBV7-9 and TRBJ2-5; D gene uncertain. Germline V gives CDR1 SEHNR, CDR2 FQNEAQ (reference sequence). V lost 2 bases and J 7 bases, leaving 14 bases between the germline ends. The CDR3 has 14 residues. The CDR3 nucleotides are TGTGCCAGCAGCTTATACGGCTTCGAAGGGACCCAGTACTTC. This encodes CASSLYGFEGTQYF.

V usage is TRBV7-9 and J usage is TRBJ2-7, with TRBD1 identical over 10 bases. V lost 3 bases and J lost 4; bases outside the gene matches: 6. The germline V gene has CDR1 SEHNR and CDR2 FQNEAQ (reference sequence). The CDR3 is 15 amino acids. CDR3 bases: TGTGCCAGCAGCTTGGACAGGGGGGGCTTGTACGAGCAGTACTTC. Its protein is CASSLDRGGLYEQYF.

There are many counts of this clonotype. A much larger clone lies one base from this, so it may be a read error. V and J are TRBV29-1 and TRBJ2-5, with D possibly matching TRBD1 (5 bases). The CDR3 is 12 amino acids. Deletions cut 6 bases from V and 5 bases from J, with 13 bases between. Germline V lookup: CDR1 SQVTM, CDR2 ANQGSEA. CDR3 sequence: CSVGALSETQYF. CDR3 coding DNA: TGCAGCGTAGGGGCCCTCTCCGAGACCCAGTACTTC.

This clonotype was seen a handful of times. This chain links TRBV4-1 with TRBJ1-2; D is unclear. The CDR3 is made up of 14 amino acids. V gave up 5 bases and J gave up 4 bases, with 14 bases separating them. CDR1 is MGHRA and CDR2 is YSYEKL in the germline V gene. The CDR3 reads CASSFAPSGYGYTF. The CDR3, as DNA: TGCGCCAGCAGCTTCGCCCCGTCTGGCTATGGCTACACCTTC.

This clonotype has more than one count but fewer than ten. The chain employs TRBV7-2 and TRBJ2-2; the D call may be TRBD1 or TRBD2 (5 bases each). Trimming left V 1 base short and J 1 base short, with 13 bases between. Per germline, CDR1 SGHTA and CDR2 FQGNSA. CDR3 length equals 17 residues. CDR3 sequence: CASSLVVGDVNTGELFF. The CDR3 DNA sequence: TGTGCCAGCAGCTTAGTAGTTGGGGACGTGAACACCGGGGAGCTGTTTTTT.